This record looks at one TCR beta chain sequence and its context. Its antigen remains undetermined. Per-nucleotide qualities are absent, and no much larger clonotype sits a single base away. These data belong to a study of blood T cell repertoires in COVID-19 (dated by TCRdb to between 2020 and 2021). Turning to the overall study: Samples from collaborators originated in the United States, Italy and Spain and spanned both the acute and convalescent phases of COVID-19. The prospective study material was composed of cDNA or gDNA derived from T cells, B-cell-depleted T cells, or PBMCs. Deeply sampled blood TCRbeta repertoires from subjects exposed to, actively infected with, or recovered from COVID-19 were included in the dataset. The repertoires were released in a freely available public database intended as a resource for research on the immune response to SARS-CoV-2. Samples were obtained from the ongoing ImmuneRACE study (first 160 participants) and from 1,254 subjects provided by 6 global collaborators. A de-identified subject ID, COVID-19 status, age in years and sex were almost always included in the sample metadata. Where available, HLA class I and class II types were obtained from metadata supplied by the sample provider rather than from assay-based typing.

The V end gives up 4 bases and the J end 4 bases, leaving 9 bases in the junction not matched to a gene. The germline V gene (reference sequence) gives CDR1 as LGHDT and CDR2 as YNNKEL. From the cysteine through the phenylalanine, the CDR3 covers 15 amino acids. The entry retains the CDR3 DNA only, 45 bases that are in frame from base 1. The immunoSEQ Assay, a bias-controlled multiplex PCR, was used to amplify TCRbeta CDR3 regions from genomic DNA. The paper's processing steps were these. The number of nucleated cells in each sample was estimated by amplification of reference gene primers within the assay. To quantify the absolute abundance of each unique TCRbeta CDR3 rearrangement, sequence reads were collapsed and filtered. For each sample, productive Simpson clonality was calculated by taking the square root of Simpson's diversity index across productive rearrangements. The immuneACCESS repertoire file appears here via TCRdb, limited to in-frame rearrangements. These files lack a portion of the clones; in checked studies, under half of the deficit traces to unresolved V genes, and the cause of the others is not known. The V and J calls and clone size were taken over from that table, and D and trimming were inferred from the DNA. Counted in this sample were 35,000 to 40,000 clones; roughly 80% of them appeared once. Together, the top ten hold more than 4% of the sample.

The investigation overall reported the following: Clinical and demographic metadata were provided uncurated, with the amount varying by source and participant.

Each collaborating institution followed its own protocols to collect whole blood in K2EDTA tubes. For TCRbeta analysis, collaborators shipped samples as frozen whole blood, isolated PBMCs, or DNA extracted from either of those sample types. This chain is built from TRBV3-1 (or the pseudogene TRBV3-2) and TRBJ2-5; 7 central nucleotides agree with TRBD2. The source material was peripheral blood. The TCR comes from a middle-aged man with active COVID-19. The CDR3 here reads CASSPRPGRGETQYF. The sequenced DNA: TGTGCCAGCAGCCCCCGTCCAGGGAGGGGAGAGACCCAGTACTTC.